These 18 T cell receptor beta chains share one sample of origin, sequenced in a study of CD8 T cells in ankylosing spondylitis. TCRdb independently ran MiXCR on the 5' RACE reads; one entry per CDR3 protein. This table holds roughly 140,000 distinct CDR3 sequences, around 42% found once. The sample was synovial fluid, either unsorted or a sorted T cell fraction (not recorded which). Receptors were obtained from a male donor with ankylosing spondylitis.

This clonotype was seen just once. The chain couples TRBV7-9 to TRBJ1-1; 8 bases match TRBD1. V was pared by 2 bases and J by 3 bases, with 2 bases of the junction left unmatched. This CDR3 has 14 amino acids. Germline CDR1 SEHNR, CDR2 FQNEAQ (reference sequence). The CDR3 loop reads CASSLHRGDTEAFF. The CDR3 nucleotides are TGTGCCAGCAGCTTACACAGGGGGGACACTGAAGCTTTCTTT.

This chain's CDR3 is CASSWDGSTDTQYF. CDR3 nucleotides: TGTGCCAGCAGTTGGGACGGGAGCACAGATACGCAGTATTTT. The chain has TRBV28 and TRBJ2-3; D may be TRBD1 or TRBD2 (5 bases each). V lost 4 bases and J lost 0, with 8 bases in between. Germline V CDR1 and CDR2: MDHEN, SYDVKM. The CDR3 loop spans 14 amino acids.

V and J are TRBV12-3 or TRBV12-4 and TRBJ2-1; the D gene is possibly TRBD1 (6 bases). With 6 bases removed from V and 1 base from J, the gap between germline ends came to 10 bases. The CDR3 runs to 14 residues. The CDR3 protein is CASSPGDSYNEQFF. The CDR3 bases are TGTGCCAGCAGCCCAGGGGATTCCTACAATGAGCAGTTCTTC.

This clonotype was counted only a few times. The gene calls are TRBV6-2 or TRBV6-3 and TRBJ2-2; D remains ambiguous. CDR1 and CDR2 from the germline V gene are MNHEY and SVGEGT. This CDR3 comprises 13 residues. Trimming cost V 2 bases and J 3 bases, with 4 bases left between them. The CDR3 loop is CASSYVDTGELFF. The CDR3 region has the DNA TGTGCCAGCAGTTACGTGGACACCGGGGAGCTGTTTTTT.

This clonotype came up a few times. As DNA, the CDR3 is TGTGCCAGCAGTGTCGGGACAGGGAATACCTACGAGCAGTACTTC. Translation gives CASSVGTGNTYEQYF. The rearrangement links TRBV27 to TRBJ2-7; the match to TRBD1 covers 9 bases. CDR1 and CDR2 (germline): MNHEY, SMNVEV (reference sequence). The V and J ends lost 5 bases and 2 bases, in that order; junction bases with no gene match: 7. CDR3 length equals 15 residues.

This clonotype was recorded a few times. In nucleotides, the CDR3 is TGTGCCAGCAGCCCGCGCTGGGGGCCGGCTGGTGAGCCCCAGCATTTT. This codes for CASSPRWGPAGEPQHF. The chain employs TRBV28 and TRBJ1-5; D perhaps matches TRBD1 (6 bases). There are 16 residues in the CDR3. Per the germline V gene, CDR1 is MDHEN and CDR2 is SYDVKM. Trimming took 6 bases from V and 8 from J, leaving 23 bases between them. Full variable domain (outside the CDR3, taken from reference TRBV28 and TRBJ1-5): DVKVTQSSRYLVKRTGEKVFLECVQDMDHENMFWYRQDPGLGLRLIYFSYDVKMKEKGDIPEGYSVSREKKERFSLILESASTNQTSMYLCASSPRWGPAGEPQHFGDGTRLSIL.

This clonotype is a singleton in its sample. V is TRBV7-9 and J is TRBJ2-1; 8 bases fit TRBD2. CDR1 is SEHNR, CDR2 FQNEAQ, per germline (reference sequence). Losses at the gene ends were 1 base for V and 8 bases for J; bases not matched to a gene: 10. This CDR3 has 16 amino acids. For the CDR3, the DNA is TGTGCCAGCAGCTTAGACGTGGCGGGAGGCGGGGATGAGCAGTTCTTC. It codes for CASSLDVAGGGDEQFF.

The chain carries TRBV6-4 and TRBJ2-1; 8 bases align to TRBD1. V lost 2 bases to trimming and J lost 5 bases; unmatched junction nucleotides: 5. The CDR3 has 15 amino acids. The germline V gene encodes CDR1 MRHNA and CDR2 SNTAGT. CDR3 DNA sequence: TGTGCCAGCAGTGACGGACAGGGTGGACACAATGAGCAGTTCTTC. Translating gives CASSDGQGGHNEQFF.

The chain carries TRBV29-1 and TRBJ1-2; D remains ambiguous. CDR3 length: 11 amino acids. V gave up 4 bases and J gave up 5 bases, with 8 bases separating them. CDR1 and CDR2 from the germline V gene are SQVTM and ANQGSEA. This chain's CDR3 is CSVVFGYGYTF. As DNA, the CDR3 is TGCAGCGTTGTATTCGGGTATGGCTACACCTTC.

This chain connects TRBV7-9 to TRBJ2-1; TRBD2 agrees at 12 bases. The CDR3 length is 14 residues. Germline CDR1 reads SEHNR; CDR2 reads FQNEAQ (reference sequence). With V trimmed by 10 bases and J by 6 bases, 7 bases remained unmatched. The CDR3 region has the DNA TGTGCCACAACAGGACTAGCGGGAACCAATGAGCAGTTCTTC. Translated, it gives CATTGLAGTNEQFF.

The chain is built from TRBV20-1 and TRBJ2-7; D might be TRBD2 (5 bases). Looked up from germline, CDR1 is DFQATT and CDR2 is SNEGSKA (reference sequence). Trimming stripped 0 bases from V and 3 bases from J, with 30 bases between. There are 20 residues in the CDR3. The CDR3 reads CSARDLAKRTNDYKYYEQYF. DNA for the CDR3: TGCAGTGCTAGAGATCTCGCGAAACGTACTAACGACTACAAATACTACGAGCAGTACTTC.

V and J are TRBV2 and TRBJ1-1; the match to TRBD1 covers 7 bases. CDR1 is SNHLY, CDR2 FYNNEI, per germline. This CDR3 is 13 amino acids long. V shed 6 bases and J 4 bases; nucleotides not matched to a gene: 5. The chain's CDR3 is CASRTTGTTEAFF. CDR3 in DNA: TGTGCCAGCAGAACGACAGGGACCACTGAAGCTTTCTTT.

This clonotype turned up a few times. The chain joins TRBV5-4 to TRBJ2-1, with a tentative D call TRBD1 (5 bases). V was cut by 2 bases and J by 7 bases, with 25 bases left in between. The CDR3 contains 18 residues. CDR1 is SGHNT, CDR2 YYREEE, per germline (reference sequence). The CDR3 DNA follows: TGTGCCAGCAGCTTTCTGCTGGCAGGGTTTCTTTTTCAGAATGAGCAGTTCTTC. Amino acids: CASSFLLAGFLFQNEQFF.

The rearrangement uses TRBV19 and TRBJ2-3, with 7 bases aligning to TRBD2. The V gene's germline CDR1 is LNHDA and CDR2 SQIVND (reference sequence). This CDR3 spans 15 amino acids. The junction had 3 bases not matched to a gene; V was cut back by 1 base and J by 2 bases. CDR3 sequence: CASSIGEGITDTQYF. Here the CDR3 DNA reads TGTGCCAGTAGTATAGGGGAGGGGATCACAGATACGCAGTATTTT.

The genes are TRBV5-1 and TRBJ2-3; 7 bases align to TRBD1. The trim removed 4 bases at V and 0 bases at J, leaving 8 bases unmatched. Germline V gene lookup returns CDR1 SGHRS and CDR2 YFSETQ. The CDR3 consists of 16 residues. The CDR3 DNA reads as TGCGCCAGCAGCGATTGGTGGGGACAGAGCACAGATACGCAGTATTTT. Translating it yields CASSDWWGQSTDTQYF. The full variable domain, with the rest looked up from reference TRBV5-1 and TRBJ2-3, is KAGVTQTPRYLIKTRGQQVTLSCSPISGHRSVSWYQQTPGQGLQFLFEYFSETQRNKGNFPGRFSGRQFSNSRSEMNVSTLELGDSALYLCASSDWWGQSTDTQYFGPGTRLTVL.

CDR3 DNA: TGTGCCACCAGCAGAGATCCACAGGGGGCGAACACCGGGGAGCTGTTTTTT. Amino acids: CATSRDPQGANTGELFF. The chain carries TRBV15 and TRBJ2-2; 8 bases are a match to TRBD1. Germline V lookup: CDR1 LNHNV, CDR2 YYDKDF (reference sequence). Trimming at V came to 0 bases and at J to 0 bases, leaving 3 bases not matched to a gene. CDR3 length: 17 residues. Based on the CDR3 plus reference TRBV15 and TRBJ2-2, the full variable domain is DAMVIQNPRYQVTQFGKPVTLSCSQTLNHNVMYWYQQKSSQAPKLLFHYYDKDFNNEADTPDNFQSRRPNTSFCFLDIRSPGLGDTAMYLCATSRDPQGANTGELFFGEGSRLTVL.

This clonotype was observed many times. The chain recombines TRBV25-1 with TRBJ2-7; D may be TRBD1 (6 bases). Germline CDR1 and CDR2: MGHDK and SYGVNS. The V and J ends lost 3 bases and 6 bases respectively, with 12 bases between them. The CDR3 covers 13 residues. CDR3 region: CASSDPNRAEQYF. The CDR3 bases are TGTGCCAGCAGTGACCCCAACAGGGCCGAGCAGTACTTC.

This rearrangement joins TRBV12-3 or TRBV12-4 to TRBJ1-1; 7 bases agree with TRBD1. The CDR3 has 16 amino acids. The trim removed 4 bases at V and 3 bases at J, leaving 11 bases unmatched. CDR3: CASSSFFRGWDTEAFF. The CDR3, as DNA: TGTGCCAGCAGTTCCTTCTTCAGGGGGTGGGACACTGAAGCTTTCTTT.